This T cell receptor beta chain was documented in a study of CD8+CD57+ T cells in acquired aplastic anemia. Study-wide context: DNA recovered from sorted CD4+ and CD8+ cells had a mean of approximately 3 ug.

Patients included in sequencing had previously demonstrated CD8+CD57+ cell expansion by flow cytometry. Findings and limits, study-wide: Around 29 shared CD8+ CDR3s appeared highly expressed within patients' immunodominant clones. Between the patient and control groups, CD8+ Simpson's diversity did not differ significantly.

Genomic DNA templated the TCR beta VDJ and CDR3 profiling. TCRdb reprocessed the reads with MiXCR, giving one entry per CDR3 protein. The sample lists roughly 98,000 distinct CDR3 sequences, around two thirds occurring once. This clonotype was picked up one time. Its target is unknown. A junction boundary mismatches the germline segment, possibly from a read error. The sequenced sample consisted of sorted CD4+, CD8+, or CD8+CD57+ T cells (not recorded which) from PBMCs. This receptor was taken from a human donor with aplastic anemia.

In nucleotides, the CDR3 is TGCAGTGCGATTAGGGGACTAGCGACGGGGGAGCAGCTCTTC. Translated: CSAIRGLATGEQLF. The V call is TRBV20-1, the J call TRBJ2-1, with TRBD2 identical over 10 bases. Per the germline V gene, CDR1 is DFQATT and CDR2 is SNEGSKA (reference sequence). CDR3 size: 14 residues.